These 21 T cell receptor beta chains were sequenced from one sample in a study of Graves' ophthalmopathy and Graves' hyperthyroidism. TCR beta CDR3 regions were amplified from RNA transcripts. Following a first-round RT-PCR that used HTBI primers, a second-round multiplex PCR was carried out. One entry per CDR3 protein results from TCRdb running MiXCR on the multiplex PCR reads. The sample includes approximately 700,000 distinct CDR3 sequences, about two fifths of them seen just once. Sequenced material: peripheral blood. These receptors all stem from an adult man with Graves' ophthalmopathy.

This chain joins TRBV10-3 and TRBJ2-5, with D perhaps matching TRBD1 or TRBD2 (5 bases each). V lost 6 bases and J 5 bases, leaving 13 bases between the germline ends. This CDR3 is built from 13 residues. Germline lookup yields CDR1 ENHRY and CDR2 SYGVKD. CDR3 bases: TGTGCCATCAGAGAGGGGCTCCGGGAGACCCAGTACTTC. Residues: CAIREGLRETQYF.

This clonotype was seen many times. The rearrangement links TRBV7-8 to TRBJ1-1; TRBD1 matches 8 bases. Germline CDR1 reads SGHVS; CDR2 reads FQNEAQ. The J segment lost 4 bases and the V segment lost 5 bases, leaving 9 bases of the junction unmatched. This CDR3 spans 15 amino acids. The CDR3 sequence is CASSPYGQGTTEAFF. CDR3 in DNA: TGTGCCAGCAGCCCGTATGGACAGGGAACCACTGAAGCTTTCTTT. The full variable domain, rest sourced from reference TRBV7-8 and TRBJ1-1, is GAGVSQSPRYKVAKRGQDVALRCDPISGHVSLFWYQQALGQGPEFLTYFQNEAQLDKSGLPSDRFFAERPEGSVSTLKIQRTQQEDSAVYLCASSPYGQGTTEAFFGQGTRLTVV.

In this sample, this clonotype turned up once. A much larger clone is a single base away; this may be a read error. The gene calls are TRBV5-4 and TRBJ2-7; TRBD2 matches at 7 bases. The germline V gene has CDR1 SGHNT and CDR2 YYREEE (reference sequence). The trim removed 5 bases at V and 7 bases at J, leaving 9 bases unmatched. This CDR3 spans 13 amino acids. The CDR3 is CASSLVREGEQYF. The CDR3 DNA sequence: TGTGCCAGCAGTTTAGTAAGGGAGGGAGAGCAGTACTTC.

This clonotype came up many times. The chain couples TRBV12-3 or TRBV12-4 to TRBJ2-2, with 10 bases identical to TRBD2. The junction had 4 bases not matched to a gene; V was cut back by 4 bases and J by 5 bases. The CDR3 has 15 amino acids. CDR3 sequence (DNA): TGTGCCAGCAGTTATAGCGGGAGGTTTACCGGGGAGCTGTTTTTT. Encoded protein: CASSYSGRFTGELFF.

This clonotype was seen many times. The chain uses TRBV11-2 and TRBJ1-2, with D possibly being TRBD1 (5 bases). Germline V gene lookup returns CDR1 SGHAT and CDR2 FQNNGV. This CDR3 is 13 amino acids long. V lost 0 bases to trimming and J lost 6 bases, with 8 bases between them. The CDR3 here is CASSLDLGDGYTF. The CDR3 DNA reads as TGTGCCAGCAGCTTAGATCTGGGGGATGGCTACACCTTC.

This clonotype was observed at least ten times. This sequence joins TRBV7-9 and TRBJ2-7, with 14 bases identical to TRBD2. Germline CDR1 and CDR2: SEHNR and FQNEAQ (reference sequence). V gave up 3 bases and J gave up 2 bases; unmatched junction bases: 6. The CDR3 loop spans 17 amino acids. CDR3 sequence reads: CASSFHRTSGRPYEQYF. The DNA for the CDR3 is TGTGCCAGCAGCTTCCACCGGACTAGCGGGAGGCCCTACGAGCAGTACTTC.

J is TRBJ2-7 and V is TRBV20-1; no clear D gene. Per germline, CDR1 DFQATT and CDR2 SNEGSKA (reference sequence). The V end was cut by 2 bases, the J end by 6 bases, with 14 bases between. The CDR3 has 13 amino acids. Here the CDR3 DNA reads TGCAGTGCTAGAAAGCCCCGCCTTTTCGAGCAGTACTTC. This codes for CSARKPRLFEQYF.

This clonotype has at least ten counts. This chain joins TRBV7-2 and TRBJ1-4; the D is unclear. Looked up from germline, CDR1 is SGHTA and CDR2 is FQGNSA. V was shortened by 1 base and J by 4 bases, with 10 bases between the two germline ends. This CDR3 is 15 amino acids long. The CDR3 DNA reads TGTGCCAGCAGCTTAGTCTCCGGACTTAATGAAAAACTGTTTTTT. Encoded protein: CASSLVSGLNEKLFF.

This clonotype was seen at least ten times. The chain is built from TRBV14 and TRBJ1-1; tentative D call: TRBD1 (5 bases). V lost 0 bases and J lost 4, with 18 bases in between. Looked up from germline, CDR1 is SGHDN and CDR2 is FVKESK. This CDR3 has 17 residues. The CDR3 protein is CASSQEGTLERGTEAFF. The CDR3 coding sequence is TGTGCCAGCAGCCAAGAAGGGACCCTCGAGAGGGGCACTGAAGCTTTCTTT.

In this sample, this clonotype turned up a few times. CDR3 protein: CASSIWGTNTGELFF. The DNA for the CDR3 is TGTGCCAGTAGTATCTGGGGGACTAACACCGGGGAGCTGTTTTTT. This chain connects TRBV19 to TRBJ2-2, with D possibly being TRBD2 (6 bases). Germline lookup yields CDR1 LNHDA and CDR2 SQIVND (reference sequence). The CDR3 loop spans 15 amino acids. V was shortened by 3 bases and J by 2 bases, with 10 bases between the two germline ends.

This clonotype was observed many times. Written as DNA, the CDR3 is TGTGCCAGCAGCGACGGACAGAGTCACTTGAACTATGGCTACACCTTC. It codes for CASSDGQSHLNYGYTF. The chain employs TRBV7-9 and TRBJ1-2; TRBD1 might be the D (6 bases). CDR3 length: 16 amino acids. In germline, CDR1 is SEHNR, CDR2 FQNEAQ (reference sequence). V was pared by 5 bases and J by 2 bases, with 18 bases between.

The chain couples TRBV24-1 to TRBJ2-2, with 8 bases matching TRBD2. Germline-derived CDR1 and CDR2 are KGHDR and SFDVKD. The CDR3 has 15 residues. V lost 7 bases and J lost 5; bases outside the gene matches: 8. CDR3 residues: CATSVDLAGTGELFF. The DNA for the CDR3 is TGTGCCACCAGCGTAGACTTAGCGGGGACCGGGGAGCTGTTTTTT.

The chain carries TRBV7-8 and TRBJ1-4, with TRBD1 identical over 8 bases. With V trimmed by 4 bases and J by 7 bases, 5 bases remained unmatched. The CDR3 sequence is 14 residues long. From germline, CDR1 is SGHVS and CDR2 FQNEAQ. The CDR3 DNA reads as TGTGCCAGCAGCTCCGGGACAGGTACTGAAAAACTGTTTTTT. It specifies CASSSGTGTEKLFF.

This chain joins TRBV5-1 and TRBJ1-1, with TRBD1 matching over 7 bases. The CDR3 consists of 14 residues. Per germline, CDR1 SGHRS and CDR2 YFSETQ. V dropped 4 bases and J dropped 4; count of bases not matched to a gene: 7. The CDR3 region is CASSPTGVPTEAFF. CDR3 nucleotide sequence: TGCGCCAGCAGCCCTACAGGGGTACCCACTGAAGCTTTCTTT.

V usage is TRBV15 and J usage is TRBJ1-2, with D maybe TRBD1 (6 bases). CDR1 is LNHNV, CDR2 YYDKDF, per germline (reference sequence). The CDR3 consists of 15 residues. With 1 base removed from V and 3 bases from J, the gap between germline ends came to 12 bases. CDR3: CATSRAAGGYYGYTF. DNA for the CDR3: TGTGCCACCAGCAGAGCGGCCGGGGGCTACTATGGCTACACCTTC.

This clonotype was observed many times. CDR3 region: CASSPPTGQGQETQYF. In DNA form, the CDR3 reads TGTGCCAGCAGCCCTCCCACGGGGCAGGGGCAAGAGACCCAGTACTTC. V gene TRBV4-2 combines with J gene TRBJ2-5, with a tentative D call TRBD1 (6 bases). V was shortened by 4 bases and J by 2 bases, with 17 bases between the two germline ends. CDR3 length: 16 residues. Germline CDR1 reads LGHNA; CDR2 reads YNFKEQ.

This clonotype was observed many times. The V call is TRBV24-1, the J call TRBJ2-7; 9 nucleotides agree with TRBD2. This CDR3 has 14 amino acids. The J segment lost 4 bases and the V segment lost 7 bases, leaving 7 bases of the junction unmatched. Germline CDR1 KGHDR, CDR2 SFDVKD. CDR3 loop: CATRLAGRNYEQYF. Written as DNA, the CDR3 is TGTGCCACCAGGCTAGCGGGGAGAAATTACGAGCAGTACTTC.

This clonotype was detected ten times or more. Here the CDR3 reads CATETGRGNSPLHF. The CDR3 region has the DNA TGCGCCACCGAAACGGGGAGGGGTAATTCACCCCTCCACTTT. The rearrangement joins TRBV4-1 to TRBJ1-6; TRBD1 might be the D (5 bases). The CDR3 is made up of 14 amino acids. Trimming removed 10 bases from V and 6 bases from J, with 16 bases in between. Germline assignment: CDR1 MGHRA and CDR2 YSYEKL.

This clonotype was picked up many times. The J gene is TRBJ1-2, the V gene TRBV5-8; a possible D gene is TRBD1 (5 bases). Germline V gene lookup returns CDR1 SGHTS and CDR2 YDEGEE. V was pared by 4 bases and J by 4 bases, with 20 bases between. The CDR3 contains 16 residues. In DNA, the CDR3 is TGTGCCAGCAGCAACGGGGGGTCGGGTAGGGGCTATGGCTACACCTTC. Residues: CASSNGGSGRGYGYTF. Supplemented by reference TRBV5-8 and TRBJ1-2, the full variable domain reads EAGVTQSPTHLIKTRGQQATLRCSPISGHTSVYWYQQALGLGLQFLLWYDEGEERNRGNFPPRFSGRQFPNYSSELNVNALELEDSALYLCASSNGGSGRGYGYTFGSGTRLTVV.

This clonotype has a count of ten or more. This chain joins TRBV15 and TRBJ1-1; D not resolved. CDR1 is LNHNV, CDR2 YYDKDF, per germline (reference sequence). This CDR3 has 12 residues. V lost 4 bases and J 3 bases, leaving 6 bases between the germline ends. CDR3 residues: CATSTSYTEAFF. DNA of the CDR3: TGTGCCACCAGCACTTCCTACACTGAAGCTTTCTTT. The full variable domain, rest sourced from reference TRBV15 and TRBJ1-1, is DAMVIQNPRYQVTQFGKPVTLSCSQTLNHNVMYWYQQKSSQAPKLLFHYYDKDFNNEADTPDNFQSRRPNTSFCFLDIRSPGLGDTAMYLCATSTSYTEAFFGQGTRLTVV.

This clonotype turned up a few times. The J gene is TRBJ1-2, the V gene TRBV2; 7 positions match TRBD1. V lost 5 bases to trimming and J lost 4 bases; unmatched junction nucleotides: 7. In germline, CDR1 is SNHLY, CDR2 FYNNEI. This CDR3 contains 14 residues. This CDR3 reads CASSRDSQAYGYTF. The CDR3 DNA is TGTGCCAGCAGTCGGGACAGCCAGGCCTATGGCTACACCTTC.